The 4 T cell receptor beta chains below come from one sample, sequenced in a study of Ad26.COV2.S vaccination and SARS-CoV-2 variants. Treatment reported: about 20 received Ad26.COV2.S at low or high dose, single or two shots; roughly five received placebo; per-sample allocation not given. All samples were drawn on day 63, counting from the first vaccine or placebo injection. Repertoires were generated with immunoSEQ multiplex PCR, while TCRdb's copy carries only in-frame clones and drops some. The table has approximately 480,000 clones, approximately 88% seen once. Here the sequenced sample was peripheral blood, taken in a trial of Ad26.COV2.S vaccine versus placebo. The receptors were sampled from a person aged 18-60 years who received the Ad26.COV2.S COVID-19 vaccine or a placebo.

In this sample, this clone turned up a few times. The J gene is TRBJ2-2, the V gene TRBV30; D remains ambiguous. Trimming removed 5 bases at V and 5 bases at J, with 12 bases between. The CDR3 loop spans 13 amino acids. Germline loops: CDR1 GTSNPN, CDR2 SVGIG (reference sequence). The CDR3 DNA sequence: TGTGCCTGGGGACGCTTGCGGACCGGGGAGCTGTTTTTT. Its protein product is CAWGRLRTGELFF.

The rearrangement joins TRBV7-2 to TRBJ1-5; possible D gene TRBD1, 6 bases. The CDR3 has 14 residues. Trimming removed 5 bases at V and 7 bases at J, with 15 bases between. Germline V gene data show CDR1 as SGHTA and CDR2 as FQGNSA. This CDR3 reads CASSRGGARQPQHF. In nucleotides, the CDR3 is TGTGCCAGCAGCCGGGGGGGGGCGAGGCAGCCCCAGCATTTT.

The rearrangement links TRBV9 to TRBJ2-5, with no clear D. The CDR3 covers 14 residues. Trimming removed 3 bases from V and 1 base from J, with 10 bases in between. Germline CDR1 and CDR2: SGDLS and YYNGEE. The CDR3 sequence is CASSGSVSQETQYF. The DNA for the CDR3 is TGTGCCAGCAGCGGGAGCGTGTCCCAAGAGACCCAGTACTTC.

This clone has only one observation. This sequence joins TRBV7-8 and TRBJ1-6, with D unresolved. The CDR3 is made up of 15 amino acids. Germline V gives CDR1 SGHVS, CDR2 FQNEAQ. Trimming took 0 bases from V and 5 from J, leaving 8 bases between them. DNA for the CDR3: TGTGCCAGCAGCTTAGCCCGGGTTGATAATTCACCCCTCCACTTT. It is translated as CASSLARVDNSPLHF. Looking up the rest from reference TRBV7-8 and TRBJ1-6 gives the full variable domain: GAGVSQSPRYKVAKRGQDVALRCDPISGHVSLFWYQQALGQGPEFLTYFQNEAQLDKSGLPSDRFFAERPEGSVSTLKIQRTQQEDSAVYLCASSLARVDNSPLHFGNGTRLTVT.